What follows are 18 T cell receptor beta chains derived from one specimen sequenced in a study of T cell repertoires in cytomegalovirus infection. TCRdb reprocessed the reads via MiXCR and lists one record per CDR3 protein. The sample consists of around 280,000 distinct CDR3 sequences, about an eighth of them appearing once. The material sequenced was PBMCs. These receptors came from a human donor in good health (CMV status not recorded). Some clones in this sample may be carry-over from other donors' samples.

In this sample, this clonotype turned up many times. The CDR3 here is CSALRLAGSHEQFF. DNA of the CDR3: TGCAGTGCCCTCCGACTAGCGGGGAGCCATGAGCAGTTCTTC. This sequence joins TRBV20-1 and TRBJ2-1; TRBD2 agrees at 11 bases. Germline values: CDR1 DFQATT, CDR2 SNEGSKA (reference sequence). The CDR3 is made up of 14 amino acids. The V segment lost 6 bases and the J segment 8 bases; nucleotides outside the gene matches: 9.

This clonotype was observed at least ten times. CDR3 bases: TGTGCCATTCGAACCTCCTACGAGCAGTACTTC. This encodes CAIRTSYEQYF. The chain carries TRBV10-3 and TRBJ2-7; D is unclear. The CDR3 sequence is 11 residues long. Per the germline V gene, CDR1 is ENHRY and CDR2 is SYGVKD. V was trimmed by 9 bases and J by 0 bases, leaving 6 bases between them.

CDR3 sequence reads: CSARGNPQFNQPQHF. CDR3 nucleotides: TGCAGTGCTAGAGGGAATCCTCAGTTCAATCAGCCCCAGCATTTT. The chain joins TRBV20-1 to TRBJ1-5; no clear D gene. This CDR3 is 15 amino acids long. V shed 1 base and J shed 3 bases, with 13 bases lying between them. Germline V gene lookup returns CDR1 DFQATT and CDR2 SNEGSKA (reference sequence).

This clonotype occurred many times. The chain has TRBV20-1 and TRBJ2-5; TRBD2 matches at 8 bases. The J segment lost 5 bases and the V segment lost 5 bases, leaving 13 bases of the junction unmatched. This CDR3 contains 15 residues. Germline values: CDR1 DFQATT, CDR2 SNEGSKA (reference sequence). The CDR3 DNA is TGCAGTGCTGGGGACCGAGCGGGAGTGGGGGAGACCCAGTACTTC. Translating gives CSAGDRAGVGETQYF.

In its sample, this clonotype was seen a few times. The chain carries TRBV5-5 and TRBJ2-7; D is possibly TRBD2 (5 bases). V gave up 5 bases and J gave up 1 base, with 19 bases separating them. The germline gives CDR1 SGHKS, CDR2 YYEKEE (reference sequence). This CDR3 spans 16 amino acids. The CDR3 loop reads CASSSGLGSPSYEQYF. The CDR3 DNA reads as TGTGCCAGCAGTTCCGGACTTGGATCCCCGTCCTACGAGCAGTACTTC.

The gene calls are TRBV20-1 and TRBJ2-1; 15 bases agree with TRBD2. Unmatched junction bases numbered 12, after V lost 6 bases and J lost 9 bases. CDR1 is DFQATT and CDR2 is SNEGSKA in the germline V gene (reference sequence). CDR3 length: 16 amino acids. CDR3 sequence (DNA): TGCAGTGCCCCCCGGGGGACTAGCGGGAGGTCAAGTGAGCAGTTCTTC. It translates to CSAPRGTSGRSSEQFF.

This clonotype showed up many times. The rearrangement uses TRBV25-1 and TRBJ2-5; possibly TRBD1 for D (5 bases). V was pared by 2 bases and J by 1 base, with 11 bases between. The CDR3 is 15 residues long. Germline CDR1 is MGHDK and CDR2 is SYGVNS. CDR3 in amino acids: CASSEGGRAQETQYF. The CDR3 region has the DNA TGTGCCAGCAGTGAAGGCGGCAGGGCCCAAGAGACCCAGTACTTC.

CDR3 in DNA: TGTGCCAGCAGTTACTATCCCGGGGAGCTGTTTTTT. Translated: CASSYYPGELFF. The chain recombines TRBV6-5 with TRBJ2-2; D remains unclear. CDR3 size: 12 residues. Germline V gene sequence: CDR1 MNHEY, CDR2 SVGAGI. V lost 1 base to trimming and J lost 6 bases, with 3 bases between them.

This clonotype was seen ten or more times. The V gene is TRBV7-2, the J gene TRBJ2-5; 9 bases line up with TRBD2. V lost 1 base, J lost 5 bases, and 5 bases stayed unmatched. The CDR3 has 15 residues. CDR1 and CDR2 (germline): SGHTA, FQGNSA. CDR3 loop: CASSLVAGDRETQYF. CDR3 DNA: TGTGCCAGCAGCTTAGTAGCGGGAGATCGGGAGACCCAGTACTTC.

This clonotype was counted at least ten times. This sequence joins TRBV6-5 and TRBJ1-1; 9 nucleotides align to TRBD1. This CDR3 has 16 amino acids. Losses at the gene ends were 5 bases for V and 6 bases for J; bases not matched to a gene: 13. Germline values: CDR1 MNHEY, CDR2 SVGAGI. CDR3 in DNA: TGTGCCAGCAGTATTGGGACAGGGACGTATATTGCTGAAGCTTTCTTT. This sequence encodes CASSIGTGTYIAEAFF.

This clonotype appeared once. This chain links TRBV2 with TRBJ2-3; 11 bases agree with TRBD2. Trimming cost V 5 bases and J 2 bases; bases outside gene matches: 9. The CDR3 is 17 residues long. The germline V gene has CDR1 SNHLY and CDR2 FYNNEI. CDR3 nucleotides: TGTGCCAGCAGTCCGCCTAGCGGGAGGCCTACCACAGATACGCAGTATTTT. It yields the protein CASSPPSGRPTTDTQYF.

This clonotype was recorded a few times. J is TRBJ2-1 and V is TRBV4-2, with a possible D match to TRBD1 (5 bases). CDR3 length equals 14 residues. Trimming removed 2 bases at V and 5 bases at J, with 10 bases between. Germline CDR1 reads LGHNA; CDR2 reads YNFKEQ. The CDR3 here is CASSQRGGDNEQFF. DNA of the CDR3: TGTGCCAGCAGCCAAAGGGGTGGGGACAATGAGCAGTTCTTC.

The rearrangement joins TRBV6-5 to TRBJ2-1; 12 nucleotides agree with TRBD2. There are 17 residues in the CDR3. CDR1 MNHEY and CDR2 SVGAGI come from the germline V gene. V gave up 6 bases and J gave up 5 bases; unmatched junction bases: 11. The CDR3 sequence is CASRLITSGGPHNEQFF. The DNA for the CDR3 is TGTGCCAGCAGACTAATCACTAGCGGGGGGCCCCACAATGAGCAGTTCTTC.

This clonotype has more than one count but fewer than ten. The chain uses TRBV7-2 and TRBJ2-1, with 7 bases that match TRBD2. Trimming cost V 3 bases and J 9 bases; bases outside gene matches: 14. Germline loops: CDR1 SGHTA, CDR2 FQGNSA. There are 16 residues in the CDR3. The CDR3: CASSFPGTTSKPEQFF. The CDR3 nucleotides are TGTGCCAGCAGCTTCCCCGGTACGACTAGCAAACCTGAGCAGTTCTTC.

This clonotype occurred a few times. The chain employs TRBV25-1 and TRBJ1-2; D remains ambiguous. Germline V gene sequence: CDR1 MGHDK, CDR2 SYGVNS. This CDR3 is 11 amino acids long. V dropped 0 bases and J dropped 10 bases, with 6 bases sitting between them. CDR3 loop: CASSEYLYYTF. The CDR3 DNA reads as TGTGCCAGCAGTGAATATTTATACTACACCTTC.

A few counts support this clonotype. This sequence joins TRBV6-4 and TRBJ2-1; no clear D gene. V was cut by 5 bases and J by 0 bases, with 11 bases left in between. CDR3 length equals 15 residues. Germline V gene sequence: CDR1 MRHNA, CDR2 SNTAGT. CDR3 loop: CASSSSTNSYNEQFF. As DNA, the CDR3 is TGTGCCAGCAGTTCGTCAACAAACTCCTACAATGAGCAGTTCTTC.

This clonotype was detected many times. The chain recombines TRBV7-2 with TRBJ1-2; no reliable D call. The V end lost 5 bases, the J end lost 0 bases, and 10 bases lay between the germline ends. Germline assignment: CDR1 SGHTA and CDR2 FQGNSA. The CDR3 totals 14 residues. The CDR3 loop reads CASSPTGPNYGYTF. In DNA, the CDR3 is TGTGCCAGCAGCCCTACGGGTCCTAACTATGGCTACACCTTC.

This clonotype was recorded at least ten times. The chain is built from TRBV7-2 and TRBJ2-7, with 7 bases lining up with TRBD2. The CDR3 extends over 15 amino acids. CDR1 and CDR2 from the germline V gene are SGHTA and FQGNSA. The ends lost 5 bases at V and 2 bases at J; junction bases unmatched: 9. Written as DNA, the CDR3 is TGTGCCAGCAGCCACGGCGGGGGATTGGCCTACGAGCAGTACTTC. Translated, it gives CASSHGGGLAYEQYF.